The 9 T cell receptor beta chains below come from one sample, sequenced in a study of cytotoxic CD8 clonotypes in ibrutinib-treated CLL. Sequencing used immunoSEQ multiplex PCR; TCRdb keeps in-frame clones, though not all of them. The repertoire has 300,000 or so clones, under 70% of them found once; the top ten carry under 8%. The input for sequencing was PBMCs, taken after 36 months of ibrutinib treatment. These TCRs come from a human donor with chronic lymphocytic leukemia.

The rearrangement uses TRBV6-6 and TRBJ1-5; 8 positions agree with TRBD1. There are 15 residues in the CDR3. Germline CDR1 MNHNY, CDR2 SVGAGI (reference sequence). J was trimmed by 4 bases and V by 6 bases; bases with no gene match: 8. The CDR3 DNA is TGTGCCAGCAGAGGAGGGACAGGTAAAAATCAGCCCCAGCATTTT. It is translated as CASRGGTGKNQPQHF.

In this sample, this clone turned up a few times. The chain uses TRBV2 and TRBJ2-7; the D gene is possibly TRBD2 (6 bases). From germline, CDR1 is SNHLY and CDR2 FYNNEI. Trimming pared 5 bases from V and 5 bases from J, leaving 22 bases between. There are 16 residues in the CDR3. CDR3 sequence reads: CASSTLLTSYLDEQYF. The CDR3 DNA follows: TGTGCCAGCAGTACCCTGTTGACTAGTTACCTTGACGAGCAGTACTTC.

With respect to this clone: The conserved closing phenylalanine or tryptophan is absent in this CDR3, likely reflecting a read error. The DNA is left out, because the CDR3 cannot be placed on it with certainty; the CDR3 is given as TCRdb lists it. The V gene is TRBV21-1, the J gene TRBJ2-7; no check of the table's D call, TRBD1, against the DNA was made. TRBV21-1 is an annotated pseudogene. The CDR3 has 11 residues if both end residues are counted. CDR3: CASSKILDSNS.

In this sample, this clone turned up once. The rearrangement uses TRBV27 and TRBJ2-5; D gene uncertain. The V end lost 2 bases, the J end lost 5 bases, and 9 bases lay between the germline ends. Germline V CDR1 and CDR2: MNHEY, SMNVEV (reference sequence). The CDR3 spans 13 residues. The CDR3 loop is CASSLKPGETQYF. CDR3 DNA sequence: TGTGCCAGCAGTTTAAAACCTGGGGAGACCCAGTACTTC.

The rearrangement joins TRBV7-2 to TRBJ2-5, with 8 bases aligning to TRBD2. The CDR3 is 12 residues long. The germline V gene encodes CDR1 SGHTA and CDR2 FQGNSA. V gave up 8 bases and J gave up 4 bases; unmatched junction bases: 3. CDR3 DNA: TGTGCCAGCGAGGCGGGAGGAGAGACCCAGTACTTC. Translated: CASEAGGETQYF. Together with reference TRBV7-2 and TRBJ2-5, the CDR3 gives the full variable domain: GAGVSQSPSNKVTEKGKDVELRCDPISGHTALYWYRQSLGQGLEFLIYFQGNSAPDKSGLPSDRFSAERTGGSVSTLTIQRTQQEDSAVYLCASEAGGETQYFGPGTRLLVL.

The CDR3 reads CASSWSQETQYF. CDR3 DNA: TGTGCCAGTAGTTGGTCTCAAGAGACCCAGTACTTC. This sequence joins TRBV19 and TRBJ2-5; D is uncertain. The germline gives CDR1 LNHDA, CDR2 SQIVND (reference sequence). Trimming removed 5 bases from V and 2 bases from J, with 6 bases in between. This CDR3 is built from 12 residues.

The rearrangement uses TRBV7-9 and TRBJ1-1; no firm D call. Germline lookup yields CDR1 SEHNR and CDR2 FQNEAQ (reference sequence). V lost 2 bases to trimming and J lost 11 bases, with 15 bases between them. The CDR3 has 13 amino acids. CDR3 nucleotide sequence: TGTGCCAGCAGCTTATCGGAGGGATTAATGGCTTTCTTT. Translated, it gives CASSLSEGLMAFF.

The genes are TRBV7-8 and TRBJ1-2; no firm D call. This CDR3 comprises 15 residues. From germline, CDR1 is SGHVS and CDR2 FQNEAQ. V was clipped by 0 bases and J by 4 bases, with 12 bases between them. CDR3 sequence: CASSLAEVTSYGYTF. The CDR3 DNA reads as TGTGCCAGCAGCTTAGCAGAGGTTACTAGCTATGGCTACACCTTC. Variable domain in full (rest from reference TRBV7-8 and TRBJ1-2): GAGVSQSPRYKVAKRGQDVALRCDPISGHVSLFWYQQALGQGPEFLTYFQNEAQLDKSGLPSDRFFAERPEGSVSTLKIQRTQQEDSAVYLCASSLAEVTSYGYTFGSGTRLTVV.

The CDR3 DNA reads TGTGCCAGTAGTGACAGGGGGCGCGGGGTGGAGACCCAGTACTTC. Protein product: CASSDRGRGVETQYF. The V call is TRBV19, the J call TRBJ2-5; 10 bases are a match to TRBD1. Germline V gene sequence: CDR1 LNHDA, CDR2 SQIVND (reference sequence). The CDR3 is 15 amino acids. V was pared by 5 bases and J by 5 bases, with 8 bases of the junction left unmatched.